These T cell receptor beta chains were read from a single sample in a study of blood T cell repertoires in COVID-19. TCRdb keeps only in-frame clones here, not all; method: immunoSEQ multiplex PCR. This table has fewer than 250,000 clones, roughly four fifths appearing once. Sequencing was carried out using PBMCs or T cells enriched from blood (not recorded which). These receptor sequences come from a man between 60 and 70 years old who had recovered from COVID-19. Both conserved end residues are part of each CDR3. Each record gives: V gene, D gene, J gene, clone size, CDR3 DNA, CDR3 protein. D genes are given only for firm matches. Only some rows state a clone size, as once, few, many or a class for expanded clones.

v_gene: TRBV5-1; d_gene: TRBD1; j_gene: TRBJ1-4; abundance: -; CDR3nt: TGCGCCAGCAGCTTGGAGGGACAGGGTTCCACTAATGAAAAACTGTTTTTT; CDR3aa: CASSLEGQGSTNEKLFF
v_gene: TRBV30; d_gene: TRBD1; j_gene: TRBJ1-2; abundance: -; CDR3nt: TGTGCCTGGAGGGCCCTCGGGACAGGGTCGAATGGCTACACCTTC; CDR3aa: CAWRALGTGSNGYTF
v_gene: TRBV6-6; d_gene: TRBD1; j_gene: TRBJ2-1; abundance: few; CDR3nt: TGTGCGACCCTGGCAAGGGACAGGGGGTTGAATGAGCAGTTCTTC; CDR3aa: CATLARDRGLNEQFF
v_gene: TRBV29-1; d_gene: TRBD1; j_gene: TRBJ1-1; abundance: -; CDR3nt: TGCAGCGCACAGGGGGTCACTGAAGCTTTCTTT; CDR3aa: CSAQGVTEAFF
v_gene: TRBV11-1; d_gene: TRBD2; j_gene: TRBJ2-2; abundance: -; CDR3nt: TGTGCCAGCAGCCGGTCTAGCGGGGGGGTAGCCGGGGAGCTGTTTTTT; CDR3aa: CASSRSSGGVAGELFF
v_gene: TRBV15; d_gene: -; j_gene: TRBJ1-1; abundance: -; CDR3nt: TGTGCCACCAGCAGAGATCTTGGAGGGTTTTCTTTCTTT; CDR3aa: CATSRDLGGFSFF
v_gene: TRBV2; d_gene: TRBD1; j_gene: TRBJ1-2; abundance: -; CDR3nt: TGTGCCAGCGCGGACTCCCGACAGGGACTTTATGGCTACACCTTC; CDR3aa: CASADSRQGLYGYTF
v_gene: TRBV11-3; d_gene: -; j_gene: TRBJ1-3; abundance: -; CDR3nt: TGTGCCAGCCAACTCACCTACTCTGGAAACACCATATATTTT; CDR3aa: CASQLTYSGNTIYF
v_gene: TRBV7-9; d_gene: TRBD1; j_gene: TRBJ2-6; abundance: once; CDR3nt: TGTGCCAGCAGCTTACAGGGGGCGACTGGGGCCAACGTCCTGACTTTC; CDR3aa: CASSLQGATGANVLTF
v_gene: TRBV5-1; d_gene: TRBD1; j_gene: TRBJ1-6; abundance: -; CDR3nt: TGCGCCAGCAGCTTACGAGGACAGGGACCCTTTTCACCCCTCCACTTT; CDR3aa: CASSLRGQGPFSPLHF
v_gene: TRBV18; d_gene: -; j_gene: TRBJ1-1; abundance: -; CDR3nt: TGTGCCAGCTCACCACCACGGGGGACCATGAACACTGAAGCTTTCTTT; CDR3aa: CASSPPRGTMNTEAFF
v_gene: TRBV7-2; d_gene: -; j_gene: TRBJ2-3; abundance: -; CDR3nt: TGTGCCAGCAGTCTACTCATCGAAACAGATACGCAGTATTTT; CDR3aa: CASSLLIETDTQYF
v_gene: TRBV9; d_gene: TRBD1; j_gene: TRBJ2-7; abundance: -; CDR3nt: TGTGCCAGCAGCGTGACCGGGACAGGGTCCTACGAGCAGTACTTC; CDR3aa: CASSVTGTGSYEQYF
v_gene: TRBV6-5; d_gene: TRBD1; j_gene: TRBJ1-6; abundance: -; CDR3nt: TGTGCCAGCAGATACGCCAGGGGGATACATTCACCCCTCCACTTT; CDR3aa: CASRYARGIHSPLHF
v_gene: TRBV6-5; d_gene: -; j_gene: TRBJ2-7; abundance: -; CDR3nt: TGTGCCAGCAGTTACTCAATGGACAGCGCGGTGGGAGAGCAGTACTTC; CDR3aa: CASSYSMDSAVGEQYF
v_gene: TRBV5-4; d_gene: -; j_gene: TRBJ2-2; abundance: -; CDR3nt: TGTGCCAGCAGCTTGGTTTCGGGTTCGAACACCGGGGAGCTGTTTTTT; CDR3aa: CASSLVSGSNTGELFF
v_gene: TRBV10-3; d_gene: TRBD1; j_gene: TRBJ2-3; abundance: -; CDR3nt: TGTGCCATCAGCTTGGACAGGGGGCTGGCAGATACGCAGTATTTT; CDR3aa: CAISLDRGLADTQYF
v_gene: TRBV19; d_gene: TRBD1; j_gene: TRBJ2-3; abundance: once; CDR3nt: TGTGCCAGTAGTCGGGACAGGGTGTTGCAGTATTTT; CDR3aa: CASSRDRVLQYF
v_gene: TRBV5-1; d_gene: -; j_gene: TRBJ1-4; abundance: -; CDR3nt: TGCGCCAGCAGCCCTGCCGGGGATGTTAATGAAAAACTGTTTTTT; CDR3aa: CASSPAGDVNEKLFF
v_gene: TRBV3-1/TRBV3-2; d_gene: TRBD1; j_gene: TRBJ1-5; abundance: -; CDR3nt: TGTGCCAGCAGCCAAGGGGACAGGTGGTCCCAGCATTTT; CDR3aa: CASSQGDRWSQHF
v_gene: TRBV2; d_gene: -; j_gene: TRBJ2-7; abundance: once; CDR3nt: TGTGCCAGCAGTGAAAAGAGGGGGGGATTCTCTGGCGAGCAGTACTTC; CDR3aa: CASSEKRGGFSGEQYF
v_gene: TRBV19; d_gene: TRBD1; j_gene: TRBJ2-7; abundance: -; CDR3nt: TGTGCCAGTAGGGAGGGACAGGGATATGGCGAGCAGTACTTC; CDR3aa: CASREGQGYGEQYF